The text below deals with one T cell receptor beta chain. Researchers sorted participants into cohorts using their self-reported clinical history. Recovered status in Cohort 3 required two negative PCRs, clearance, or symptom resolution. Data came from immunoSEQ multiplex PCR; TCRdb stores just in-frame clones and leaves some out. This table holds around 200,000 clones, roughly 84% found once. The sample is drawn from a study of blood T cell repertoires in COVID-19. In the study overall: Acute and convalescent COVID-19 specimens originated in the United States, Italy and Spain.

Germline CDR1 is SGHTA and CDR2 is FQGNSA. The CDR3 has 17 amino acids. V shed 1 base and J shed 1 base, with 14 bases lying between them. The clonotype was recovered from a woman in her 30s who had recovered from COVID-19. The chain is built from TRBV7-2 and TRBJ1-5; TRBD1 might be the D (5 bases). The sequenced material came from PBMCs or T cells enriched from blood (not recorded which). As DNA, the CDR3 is TGTGCCAGCAGCTTAGACATAGGGGCATCGAGCAATCAGCCCCAGCATTTT. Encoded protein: CASSLDIGASSNQPQHF.